This is a list of T cell receptor beta chains from one sample in a study of spatial heterogeneity in lung cancer. TCRdb ran MiXCR on the 5' RACE reads and lists one entry per CDR3 protein. The sample has under 75,000 distinct CDR3 sequences, roughly 13% seen once. The source was PBMCs, collected at surgery. Receptor source: a male donor with early-stage non-small cell lung cancer. CDR3s include the opening cysteine and the closing phenylalanine or tryptophan. A D gene is named only where the DNA matches it firmly. The size of a clone is reported for some rows only, either as once, few or many, or as a class for expanded clones.

J gene | D gene | clone size | V gene | CDR3 protein | CDR3 DNA
TRBJ1-3 | NA | NA | TRBV10-3 | CAISRGIGNTIYF | TGTGCCATCAGTCGGGGAATTGGAAACACCATATATTTT
TRBJ2-5 | NA | NA | TRBV5-6 | CASSPDSDETQYF | TGTGCCAGCAGCCCAGACTCCGATGAGACCCAGTACTTC
TRBJ1-1 | NA | once | TRBV12-3/TRBV12-4 | CASSLIPFDSFEAFF | TGTGCCAGCAGTTTAATCCCCTTTGACAGTTTCGAAGCTTTCTTT
TRBJ2-5 | TRBD1 | few | TRBV10-3 | CAIQETGAGQETQYF | TGTGCCATACAAGAGACAGGGGCCGGCCAAGAGACCCAGTACTTC
TRBJ2-1 | TRBD2 | few | TRBV12-5 | CASGLITSAGGYNEQFF | TGTGCTAGTGGTTTGATCACTTCGGCGGGAGGGTACAATGAGCAGTTCTTC
TRBJ2-7 | NA | few | TRBV20-1 | CSAMVGSYEQYF | TGCAGTGCTATGGTGGGGTCCTACGAGCAGTACTTC
TRBJ2-5 | NA | few | TRBV7-2 | CASSIRLEETQYF | TGTGCCAGCAGCATCAGACTAGAAGAGACCCAGTACTTC
TRBJ1-1 | NA | few | TRBV29-1 | CSVDGNTEAFF | TGCAGCGTTGACGGGAACACTGAAGCTTTCTTT
TRBJ1-4 | TRBD1 | few | TRBV13 | CASSPRSGRGRGEKLFF | TGTGCCAGCAGCCCTCGCTCGGGGAGGGGGCGAGGGGAAAAACTGTTTTTT
TRBJ2-2 | NA | many | TRBV24-1 | CATSDPTPSPGELFF | TGTGCCACCAGTGATCCAACGCCTAGTCCCGGGGAGCTGTTTTTT
TRBJ1-5 | TRBD1 | many | TRBV2 | CASSIDRDQPQHF | TGTGCCAGCAGTATAGACAGGGACCAGCCCCAGCATTTT
TRBJ1-5 | NA | many | TRBV10-2 | CASRISNQPQHF | TGCGCCAGCAGGATTAGCAATCAGCCCCAGCATTTT
TRBJ1-2 | NA | many | TRBV19 | CASMRGYGYTF | TGTGCCAGTATGCGGGGCTATGGCTACACCTTC
TRBJ2-2 | NA | NA | TRBV27 | CASSLSRTLTGELFF | TGTGCCAGCAGTTTATCCCGAACACTAACCGGGGAGCTGTTTTTT
TRBJ1-4 | NA | NA | TRBV20-1 | CSAWEGGWNEKLFF | TGCAGTGCGTGGGAGGGGGGCTGGAATGAAAAACTGTTTTTT
TRBJ1-1 | TRBD1 | NA | TRBV6-5 | CASSYWQGGSEAFF | TGTGCCAGCAGTTACTGGCAGGGGGGGTCTGAAGCTTTCTTT
TRBJ2-1 | NA | NA | TRBV5-1 | CASSLGKSDHNEQFF | TGCGCCAGCAGCTTGGGAAAATCGGACCACAATGAGCAGTTCTTC
TRBJ1-2 | TRBD1 | few | TRBV7-3 | CASSAGTATEYGYTF | TGTGCCAGCAGCGCCGGGACAGCGACTGAATATGGCTACACCTTC
TRBJ2-5 | TRBD1 | NA | TRBV7-9 | CASSTHRGQGTRTQYF | TGTGCCAGCAGCACCCACAGGGGACAGGGGACGAGGACCCAGTACTTC
TRBJ2-1 | NA | many | TRBV7-3 | CASSLTGSYNEQFF | TGTGCCAGCAGCTTAACAGGGTCCTACAATGAGCAGTTCTTC
TRBJ2-1 | TRBD1 | NA | TRBV12-3/TRBV12-4 | CASSFRIGQGGQFF | TGTGCCAGCAGTTTCAGGATAGGACAGGGTGGGCAGTTCTTC
TRBJ2-5 | TRBD2 | many | TRBV2 | CASRRENEETQYF | TGTGCCAGCAGGCGGGAGAATGAAGAGACCCAGTACTTC
TRBJ1-1 | TRBD1 | NA | TRBV5-1 | CASTPTGGNTEAFF | TGCGCCAGCACCCCGACAGGGGGGAACACTGAAGCTTTCTTT
TRBJ2-1 | NA | few | TRBV3-1 | CASSQESAGNSYNEQFF | TGTGCCAGCAGCCAAGAGTCTGCGGGCAACTCCTACAATGAGCAGTTCTTC
TRBJ2-1 | TRBD2 | few | TRBV24-1 | CATSGAGAGNEQFF | TGTGCCACCAGTGGAGCGGGAGCTGGGAATGAGCAGTTCTTC
TRBJ2-3 | NA | NA | TRBV20-1 | CSAISRSSSTDTQYF | TGCAGTGCTATTTCCCGATCCTCTAGCACAGATACGCAGTATTTT
TRBJ2-5 | NA | NA | TRBV2 | CASNRYPRDQETQYF | TGTGCCAGCAATCGGTACCCTAGGGACCAAGAGACCCAGTACTTC